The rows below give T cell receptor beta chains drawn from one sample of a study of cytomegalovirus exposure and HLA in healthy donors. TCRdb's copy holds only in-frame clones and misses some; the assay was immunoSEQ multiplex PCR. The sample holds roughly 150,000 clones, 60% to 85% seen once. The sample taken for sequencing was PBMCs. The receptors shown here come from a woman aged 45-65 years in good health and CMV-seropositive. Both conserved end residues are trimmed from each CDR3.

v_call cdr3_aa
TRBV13 ASSLGGGSTDTQY
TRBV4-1 ASSPGLAGPSYNEQF
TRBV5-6 ASSYGQGVPYEQY
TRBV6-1 ASSAQGQDGYT
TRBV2 ASKQSYGYT
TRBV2 ASFVDRDPSDGYT
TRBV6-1 ASIGVLPSYEQY
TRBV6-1 ASSEEWEAGGGETQY
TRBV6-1 ASSENGNYGYT
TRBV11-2 ASNLAGGPNEQF
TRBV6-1 ASWMGLDGEKLF
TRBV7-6 ASSFPDSHYGYT
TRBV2 ASSQQLNTEAF
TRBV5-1 ASSLGAGGTDTQY
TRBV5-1 ASSPTTGDYGYT
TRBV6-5 ASSAGTGYTEAF
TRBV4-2 ASSHPSGGRNTGELF
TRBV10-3 AISPGQGLYEQY
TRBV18 ASSPSSTGGTEAF
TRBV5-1 ASSDRTRNTEAF
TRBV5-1 ASSLQGRETQY
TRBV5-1 ASSLGGLESGYT
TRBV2 ASSRGGDTQY
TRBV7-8 ASSLLGNWRTNSNQPQH
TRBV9 ASSVDALVSEQY
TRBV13 ASSPRLAGGDEQF
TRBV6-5 ASALGGRRTDTQY
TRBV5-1 ASSSAGSARYGYT
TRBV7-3 ASSSSGAGETQY
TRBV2 ASIQGLGQPQH
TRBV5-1 ASSLDQGSYEQY
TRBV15 ATRASGGASEQF
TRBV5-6 ASSTYSEQF
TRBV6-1 ASSVRTTNQPQH
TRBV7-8 ASSQGATLGEQY
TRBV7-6 ASRTSGGAGELF
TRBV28 ASTWQGSSTDTQY
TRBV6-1 ASSEARFGGYT
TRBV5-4 ASSFNRGIVSEAF
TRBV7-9 ASSLQGLYGYT
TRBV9 ASSVVAGIQETQY
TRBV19 ASSIQVNQPQH
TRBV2 ASSEDRARDGAF
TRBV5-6 ASSSNGEIGRPQH
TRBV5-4 ASSLEQRRTGELF
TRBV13 ASSLVRTGLSYHYGYT
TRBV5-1 ASSLVLTLANTDTQY
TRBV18 ASSPLVRTGSSGANVLT
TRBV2 ASSVGGGTYEQY
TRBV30 AWSVRDNTEAF